The 15 T cell receptor beta chains below all came from one sample that was sequenced in a study of T-cell memory formation after mild COVID-19 (dated by TCRdb to about 2021). To prepare the library, 5' RACE was applied. The listed sequencing device is Illumina NovaSeq 6000. TCRdb itself trimmed the public reads at Q25 with fastp, ran MiXCR and retained productive beta chains. A single entry per CDR3 protein holds the most common genes and DNA from its merged rows. This sample has under 200,000 distinct CDR3 sequences in its table, and more than 9% of those were observed once. Of the sample, 3.5% to 4.5% falls within the top ten clones. Specimen: PBMCs or a T cell subset sorted from them (not recorded which). The receptors come from a man between 18 and 29 years old who had mild COVID-19 (a few samples of this study predate the infection). The sample titles of this study are shuffled in the database, so cell type and time point are left out; the donor was told from shared clones.

In nucleotides, the CDR3 is TGTGCCAGCAGTTTAACCGGATACACTGAAGCTTTCTTT. It yields the protein CASSLTGYTEAFF. The chain has TRBV28 and TRBJ1-1; no clear D gene. CDR1 is MDHEN, CDR2 SYDVKM, per germline. This CDR3 region has 13 residues. V shed 2 bases and J shed 3 bases, with 7 bases lying between them.

This chain joins TRBV5-1 and TRBJ2-3; TRBD2 matches at 8 bases. J was trimmed by 1 base and V by 4 bases; bases with no gene match: 11. CDR1 is SGHRS and CDR2 is YFSETQ in the germline V gene. There are 17 residues in the CDR3. The CDR3 bases are TGCGCCAGCAGCCAAGCCTCCGGAGCGGGGGGCACAGATACGCAGTATTTT. Translating it yields CASSQASGAGGTDTQYF.

This clonotype was observed many times. This chain joins TRBV7-9 and TRBJ2-3; the match to TRBD2 covers 9 bases. CDR1 is SEHNR and CDR2 is FQNEAQ in the germline V gene (reference sequence). This CDR3 has 18 residues. The V segment lost 5 bases and the J segment 0 bases; nucleotides outside the gene matches: 12. The CDR3 loop is CASSPTHLAGASTDTQYF. The CDR3 DNA reads as TGTGCCAGCAGCCCAACGCATTTAGCGGGGGCCAGCACAGATACGCAGTATTTT. Full variable domain (outside the CDR3, taken from reference TRBV7-9 and TRBJ2-3): DTGVSQNPRHKITKRGQNVTFRCDPISEHNRLYWYRQTLGQGPEFLTYFQNEAQLEKSRLLSDRFSAERPKGSFSTLEIQRTEQGDSAMYLCASSPTHLAGASTDTQYFGPGTRLTVL.

This clonotype was counted a few times. CDR3 bases: TGTGCCAGCAGCCGGACAGGGACGGGATCTGGGGCCAACGTCCTGACTTTC. It is translated as CASSRTGTGSGANVLTF. The V call is TRBV6-5, the J call TRBJ2-6; 8 nucleotides align to TRBD1. The CDR3 length is 17 residues. Germline CDR1 reads MNHEY; CDR2 reads SVGAGI. The V gene end was trimmed by 6 bases and the J gene end by 1 base; junction bases not matched to a gene: 8.

The sample holds a few counts of this clonotype. This chain links TRBV6-2 or TRBV6-3 with TRBJ2-5; possibly TRBD2 for D (5 bases). Germline V lookup: CDR1 MNHEY, CDR2 SVGEGT. The CDR3 contains 16 residues. V was clipped by 3 bases and J by 0 bases, with 14 bases between them. The DNA for the CDR3 is TGTGCCAGCAGTTATGTGGTAGGAGGTTACCAAGAGACCCAGTACTTC. Its translation: CASSYVVGGYQETQYF.

This chain uses TRBV29-1 with TRBJ1-2; possibly TRBD1 for D (5 bases). This CDR3 contains 15 residues. V was clipped by 1 base and J by 6 bases, with 18 bases between them. The V gene's germline CDR1 is SQVTM and CDR2 ANQGSEA. The CDR3 sequence is CSVEGGTILGHGYTF. The CDR3 coding sequence is TGCAGCGTTGAAGGTGGGACCATCCTAGGACATGGCTACACCTTC.

The V gene is TRBV5-4, the J gene TRBJ2-3; tentatively, D is TRBD2 (6 bases). This CDR3 region has 14 residues. The V end was cut by 4 bases, the J end by 6 bases, with 15 bases between. Germline V gives CDR1 SGHNT, CDR2 YYREEE (reference sequence). The DNA of the CDR3 is TGTGCCAGCAGCCATGGGAGGCCCGAGGATACGCAGTATTTT. It codes for CASSHGRPEDTQYF.

The CDR3 is CASRGPTTQYF. CDR3 sequence (DNA): TGTGCCAGCAGGGGTCCGACGACCCAGTACTTC. The chain has TRBV3-1 and TRBJ2-5, with unresolved D. V lost 6 bases, J lost 7 bases, and 9 bases lay in between. Looked up from germline, CDR1 is LGHDT and CDR2 is YNNKEL (reference sequence). The CDR3 extends over 11 amino acids.

This clonotype turned up a few times. V gene TRBV20-1 combines with J gene TRBJ1-5; 7 bases match TRBD1. V trimming: 1 base; J trimming: 1 base; junction bases outside the gene matches: 4. CDR1 and CDR2 from the germline V gene are DFQATT and SNEGSKA (reference sequence). The CDR3 contains 15 residues. CDR3 sequence reads: CSARGGGRSNQPQHF. The CDR3, as DNA: TGCAGTGCTAGAGGAGGGGGCCGGAGCAATCAGCCCCAGCATTTT.

The rearrangement uses TRBV7-9 and TRBJ1-1, with D perhaps TRBD1 (5 bases). CDR3 size: 15 residues. Germline lookup yields CDR1 SEHNR and CDR2 FQNEAQ (reference sequence). The germline V and J ends were trimmed by 6 bases and 0 bases, with 14 bases remaining between them. This chain's CDR3 is CASSLGGTMNTEAFF. CDR3 nucleotide sequence: TGTGCCAGCAGTCTAGGTGGGACCATGAACACTGAAGCTTTCTTT.

The chain combines TRBV3-1 with TRBJ1-2; D possibly corresponds to TRBD1 (5 bases). Germline CDR1 is LGHDT and CDR2 is YNNKEL (reference sequence). This CDR3 is built from 15 residues. Trimming took 2 bases from V and 3 from J, leaving 13 bases between them. In DNA, the CDR3 is TGTGCCAGCAGCCAACACGGGACGGACTACTATGGCTACACCTTC. Its translation is CASSQHGTDYYGYTF.

The V call is TRBV29-1, the J call TRBJ2-1; the D is unclear. The CDR3 is 13 amino acids. Germline V gene sequence: CDR1 SQVTM, CDR2 ANQGSEA. Trimming cost V 6 bases and J 6 bases, with 15 bases left between them. CDR3 amino acids: CSVGIWAGNEQFF. The CDR3, as DNA: TGCAGCGTAGGCATCTGGGCTGGCAATGAGCAGTTCTTC.

The chain combines TRBV29-1 with TRBJ1-2; TRBD1 agrees at 7 bases. The CDR3 loop spans 13 amino acids. The ends lost 5 bases at V and 2 bases at J; junction bases unmatched: 5. Looked up from germline, CDR1 is SQVTM and CDR2 is ANQGSEA. The CDR3 spells CSVMTGMNYGYTF. CDR3 nucleotide sequence: TGCAGCGTTATGACAGGGATGAACTATGGCTACACCTTC.

This chain connects TRBV3-1 to TRBJ1-1; no clear D gene. CDR1 is LGHDT, CDR2 YNNKEL, per germline (reference sequence). CDR3 size: 14 residues. Trimming stripped 0 bases from V and 5 bases from J, with 10 bases between. The CDR3 loop reads CASSQDQLATEAFF. CDR3 nucleotides: TGTGCCAGCAGCCAAGATCAACTGGCAACTGAAGCTTTCTTT.

This clonotype was found many times. V usage is TRBV9 and J usage is TRBJ1-5; D remains ambiguous. The V gene lost 0 bases and the J gene lost 5 bases, with 6 bases spanning the gap. In germline, CDR1 is SGDLS, CDR2 YYNGEE. This CDR3 contains 13 residues. The CDR3 spells CASSVDADQPQHF. CDR3 DNA: TGTGCCAGCAGCGTAGATGCGGATCAGCCCCAGCATTTT.